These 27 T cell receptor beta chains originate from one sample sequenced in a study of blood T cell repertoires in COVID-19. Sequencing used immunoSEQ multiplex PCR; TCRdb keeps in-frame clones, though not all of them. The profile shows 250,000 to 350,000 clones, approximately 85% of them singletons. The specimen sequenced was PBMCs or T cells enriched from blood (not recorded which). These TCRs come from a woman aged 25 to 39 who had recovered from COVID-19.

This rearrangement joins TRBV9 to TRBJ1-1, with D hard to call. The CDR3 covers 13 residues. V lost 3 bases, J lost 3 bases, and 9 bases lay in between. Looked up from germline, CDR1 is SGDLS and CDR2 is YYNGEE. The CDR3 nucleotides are TGTGCCAGCAGCGCGAGGGTTGACACTGAAGCTTTCTTT. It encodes CASSARVDTEAFF.

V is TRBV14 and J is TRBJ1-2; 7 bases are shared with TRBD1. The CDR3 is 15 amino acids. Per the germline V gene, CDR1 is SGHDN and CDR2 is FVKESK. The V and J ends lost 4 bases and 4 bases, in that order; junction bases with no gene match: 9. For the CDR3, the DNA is TGTGCCAGCAGCCGCATGAGGGGGCTCGGCTATGGCTACACCTTC. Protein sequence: CASSRMRGLGYGYTF.

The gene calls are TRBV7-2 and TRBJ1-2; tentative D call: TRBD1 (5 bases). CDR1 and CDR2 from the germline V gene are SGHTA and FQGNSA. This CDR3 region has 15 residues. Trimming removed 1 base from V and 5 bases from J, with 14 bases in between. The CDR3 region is CASSLGAQKGYGYTF. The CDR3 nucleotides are TGTGCCAGCAGCTTAGGGGCGCAGAAGGGGTATGGCTACACCTTC.

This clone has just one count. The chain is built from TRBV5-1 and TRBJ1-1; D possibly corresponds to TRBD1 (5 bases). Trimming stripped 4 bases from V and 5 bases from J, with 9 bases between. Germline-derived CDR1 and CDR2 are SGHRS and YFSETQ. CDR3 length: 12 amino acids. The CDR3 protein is CASSPQGTEAFF. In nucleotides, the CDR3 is TGCGCCAGCAGCCCTCAGGGTACTGAAGCTTTCTTT. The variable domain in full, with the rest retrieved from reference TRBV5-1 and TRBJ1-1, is KAGVTQTPRYLIKTRGQQVTLSCSPISGHRSVSWYQQTPGQGLQFLFEYFSETQRNKGNFPGRFSGRQFSNSRSEMNVSTLELGDSALYLCASSPQGTEAFFGQGTRLTVV.

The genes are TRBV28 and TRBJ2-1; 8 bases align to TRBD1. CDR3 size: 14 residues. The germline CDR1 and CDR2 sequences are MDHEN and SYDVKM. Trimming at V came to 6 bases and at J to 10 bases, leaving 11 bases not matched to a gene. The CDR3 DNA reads TGTGCCAGCAGGCTCCAGGGGGCGCGATTCGAGCAGTTCTTC. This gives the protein CASRLQGARFEQFF.

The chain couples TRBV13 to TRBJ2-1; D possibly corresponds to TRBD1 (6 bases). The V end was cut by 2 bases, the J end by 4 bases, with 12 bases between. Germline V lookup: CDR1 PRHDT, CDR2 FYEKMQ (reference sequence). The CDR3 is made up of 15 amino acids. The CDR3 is CASSLRTEDYNEQFF. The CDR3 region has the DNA TGTGCCAGCAGCTTAAGGACAGAGGATTACAATGAGCAGTTCTTC.

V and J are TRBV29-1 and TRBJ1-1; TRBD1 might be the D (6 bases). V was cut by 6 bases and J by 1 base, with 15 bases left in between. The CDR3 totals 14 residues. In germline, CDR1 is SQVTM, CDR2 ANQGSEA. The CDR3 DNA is TGCAGCGTAGCACAGCGGACAGAGAACACTGAAGCTTTCTTT. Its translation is CSVAQRTENTEAFF.

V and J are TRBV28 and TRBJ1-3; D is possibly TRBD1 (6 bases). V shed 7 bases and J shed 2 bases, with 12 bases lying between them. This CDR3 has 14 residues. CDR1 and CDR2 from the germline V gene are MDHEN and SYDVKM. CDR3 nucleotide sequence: TGTGCCAGCACCCTACAGGGAACTGGAAACACCATATATTTT. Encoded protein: CASTLQGTGNTIYF. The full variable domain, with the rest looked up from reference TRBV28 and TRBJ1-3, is DVKVTQSSRYLVKRTGEKVFLECVQDMDHENMFWYRQDPGLGLRLIYFSYDVKMKEKGDIPEGYSVSREKKERFSLILESASTNQTSMYLCASTLQGTGNTIYFGEGSWLTVV.

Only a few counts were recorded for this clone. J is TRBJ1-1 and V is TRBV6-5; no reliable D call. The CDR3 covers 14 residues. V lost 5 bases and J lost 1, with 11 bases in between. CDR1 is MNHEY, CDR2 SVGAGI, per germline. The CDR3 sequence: CASSKTGKNTEAFF. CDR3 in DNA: TGTGCCAGCAGTAAGACGGGGAAGAACACTGAAGCTTTCTTT.

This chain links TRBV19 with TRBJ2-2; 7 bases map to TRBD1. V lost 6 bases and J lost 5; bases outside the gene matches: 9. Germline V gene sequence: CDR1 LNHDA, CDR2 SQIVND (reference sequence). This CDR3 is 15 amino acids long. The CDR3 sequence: CASSSANRGTGELFF. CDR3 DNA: TGTGCCAGTAGCAGCGCCAACAGGGGAACCGGGGAGCTGTTTTTT.

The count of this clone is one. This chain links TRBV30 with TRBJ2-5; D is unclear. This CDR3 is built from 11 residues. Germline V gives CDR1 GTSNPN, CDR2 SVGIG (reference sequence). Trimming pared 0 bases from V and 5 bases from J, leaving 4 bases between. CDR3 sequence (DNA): TGTGCCTGGAGTGTACTCGAGACCCAGTACTTC. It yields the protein CAWSVLETQYF.

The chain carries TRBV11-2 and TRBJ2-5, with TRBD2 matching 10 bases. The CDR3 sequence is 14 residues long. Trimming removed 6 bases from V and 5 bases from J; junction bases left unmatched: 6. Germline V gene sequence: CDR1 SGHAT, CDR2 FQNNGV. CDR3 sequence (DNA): TGTGCCAGCAGGAGCGGGGGGGCTTGGGAGACCCAGTACTTC. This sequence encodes CASRSGGAWETQYF.

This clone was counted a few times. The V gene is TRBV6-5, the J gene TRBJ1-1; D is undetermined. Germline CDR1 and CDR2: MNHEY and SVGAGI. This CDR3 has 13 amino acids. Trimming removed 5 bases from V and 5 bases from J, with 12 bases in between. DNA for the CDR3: TGTGCCAGCAGTCGGGGTTCTCCGACTGAAGCTTTCTTT. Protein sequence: CASSRGSPTEAFF.

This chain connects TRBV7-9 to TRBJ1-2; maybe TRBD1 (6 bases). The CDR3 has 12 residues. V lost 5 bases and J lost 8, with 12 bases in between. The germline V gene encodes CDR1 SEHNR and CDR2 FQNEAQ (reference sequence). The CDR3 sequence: CASSQGPSGYTF. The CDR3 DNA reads TGTGCCAGCAGCCAGGGGCCTTCGGGCTACACCTTC.

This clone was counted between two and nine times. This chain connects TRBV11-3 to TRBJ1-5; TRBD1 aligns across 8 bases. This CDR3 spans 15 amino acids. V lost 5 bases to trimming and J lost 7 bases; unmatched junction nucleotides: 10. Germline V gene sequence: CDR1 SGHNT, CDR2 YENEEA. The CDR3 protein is CASSVGQGTHQPQHF. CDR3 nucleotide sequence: TGTGCCAGCAGCGTCGGACAGGGTACCCACCAGCCCCAGCATTTT.

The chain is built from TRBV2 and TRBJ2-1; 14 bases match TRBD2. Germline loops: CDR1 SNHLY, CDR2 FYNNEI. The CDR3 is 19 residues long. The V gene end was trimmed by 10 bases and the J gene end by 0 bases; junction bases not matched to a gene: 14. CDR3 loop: CAILRSGTSGGPSYNEQFF. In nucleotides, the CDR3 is TGTGCCATCCTTCGTTCCGGGACTAGCGGGGGTCCCTCCTACAATGAGCAGTTCTTC.

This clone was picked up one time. CDR3 sequence reads: CASSLHQANTEAFF. The CDR3 DNA sequence: TGTGCCAGCAGCTTACACCAGGCCAACACTGAAGCTTTCTTT. The V and J genes are TRBV7-9 and TRBJ1-1; D gene ambiguous. CDR1 and CDR2 (germline): SEHNR, FQNEAQ (reference sequence). The CDR3 consists of 14 residues. Trimming pared 2 bases from V and 2 bases from J, leaving 9 bases between.

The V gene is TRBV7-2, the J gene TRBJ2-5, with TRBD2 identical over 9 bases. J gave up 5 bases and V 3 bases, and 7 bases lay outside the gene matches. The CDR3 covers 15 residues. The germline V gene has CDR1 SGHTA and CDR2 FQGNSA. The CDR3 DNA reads TGTGCCAGCAGCTTGCGGGAGGGCCCGAGGGAGACCCAGTACTTC. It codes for CASSLREGPRETQYF.

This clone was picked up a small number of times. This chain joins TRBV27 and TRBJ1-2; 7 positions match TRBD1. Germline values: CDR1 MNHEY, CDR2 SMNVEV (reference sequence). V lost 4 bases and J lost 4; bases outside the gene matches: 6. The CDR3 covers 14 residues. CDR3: CASSSRDRFYGYTF. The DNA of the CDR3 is TGTGCCAGCAGTTCTAGGGACAGATTCTATGGCTACACCTTC.

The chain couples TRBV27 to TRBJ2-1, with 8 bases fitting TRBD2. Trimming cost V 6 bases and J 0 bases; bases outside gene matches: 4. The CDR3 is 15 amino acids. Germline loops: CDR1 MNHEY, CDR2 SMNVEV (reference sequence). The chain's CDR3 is CASSRGLASYNEQFF. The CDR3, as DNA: TGTGCCAGCAGCCGTGGACTAGCCTCCTACAATGAGCAGTTCTTC.

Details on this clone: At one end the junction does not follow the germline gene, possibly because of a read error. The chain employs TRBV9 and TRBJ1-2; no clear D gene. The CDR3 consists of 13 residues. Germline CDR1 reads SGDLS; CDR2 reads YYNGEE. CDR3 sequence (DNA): TGTGCCAGCAGCGTAGACCCGGCGAGTGTACCGGGCTTC. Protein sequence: CASSVDPASVPGF.

In nucleotides, the CDR3 is TGTGCCTGGAGTCGAAAAACCGGGACAGCGAGACAAGTAACCTACGAGCAGTACTTC. Translation gives CAWSRKTGTARQVTYEQYF. This chain links TRBV30 with TRBJ2-7; 7 bases align to TRBD1. This CDR3 has 19 residues. Germline lookup yields CDR1 GTSNPN and CDR2 SVGIG (reference sequence). The V gene end was trimmed by 2 bases and the J gene end by 2 bases; junction bases not matched to a gene: 21.

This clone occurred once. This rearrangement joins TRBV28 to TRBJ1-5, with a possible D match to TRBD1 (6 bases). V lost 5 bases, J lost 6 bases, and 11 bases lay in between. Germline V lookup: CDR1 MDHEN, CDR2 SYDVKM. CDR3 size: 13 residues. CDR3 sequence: CASSPDRLQPQHF. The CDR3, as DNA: TGTGCCAGCAGTCCCGACAGGCTTCAGCCCCAGCATTTT.

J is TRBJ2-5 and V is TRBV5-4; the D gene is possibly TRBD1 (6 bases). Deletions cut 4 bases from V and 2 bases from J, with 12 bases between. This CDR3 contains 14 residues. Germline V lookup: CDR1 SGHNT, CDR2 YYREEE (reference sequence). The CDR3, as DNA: TGTGCCAGCAGCGCCGGGACACATCAAGAGACCCAGTACTTC. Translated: CASSAGTHQETQYF. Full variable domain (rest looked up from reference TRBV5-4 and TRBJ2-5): ETGVTQSPTHLIKTRGQQVTLRCSSQSGHNTVSWYQQALGQGPQFIFQYYREEENGRGNFPPRFSGLQFPNYSSELNVNALELDDSALYLCASSAGTHQETQYFGPGTRLLVL.

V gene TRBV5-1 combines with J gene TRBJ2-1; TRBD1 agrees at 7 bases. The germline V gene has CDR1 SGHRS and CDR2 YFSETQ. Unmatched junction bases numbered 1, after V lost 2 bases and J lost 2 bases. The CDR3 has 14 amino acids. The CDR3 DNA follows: TGCGCCAGCAGCTTAGGGACAGCCTACAATGAGCAGTTCTTC. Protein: CASSLGTAYNEQFF.

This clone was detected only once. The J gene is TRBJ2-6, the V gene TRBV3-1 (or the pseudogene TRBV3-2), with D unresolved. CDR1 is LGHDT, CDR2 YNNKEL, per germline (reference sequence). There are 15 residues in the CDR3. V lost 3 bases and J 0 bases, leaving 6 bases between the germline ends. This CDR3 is CASSQAPSGANVLTF. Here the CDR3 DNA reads TGTGCCAGCAGCCAGGCTCCCTCTGGGGCCAACGTCCTGACTTTC.

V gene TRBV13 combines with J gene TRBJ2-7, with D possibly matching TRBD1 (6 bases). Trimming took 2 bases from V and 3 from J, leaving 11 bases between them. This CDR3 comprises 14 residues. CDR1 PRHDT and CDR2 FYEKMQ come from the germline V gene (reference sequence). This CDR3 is CASSLMRGHYEQYF. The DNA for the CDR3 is TGTGCCAGCAGCTTAATGAGGGGACACTACGAGCAGTACTTC.